This T cell receptor (beta chain) was sequenced for a study of blood T cells in healthy people across ages. Study-level points and caveats: Estimated diversity across one million T cells was deemed an underestimate.

Remarks on this clonotype: The antigen is not known.

Using a J-beta primer mix together with a sample-barcoded 5' primer, a second PCR was run for about 6 to 12 cycles. TCRdb re-derived calls from the 5' RACE reads in MiXCR, one entry per CDR3 protein. The table shows about 900,000 distinct CDR3 sequences, with around 48% occurring only once. Germline V gene sequence: CDR1 MNHNY, CDR2 SVGAGI (reference sequence). The V gene lost 2 bases and the J gene lost 4 bases, with 9 bases spanning the gap. The length of the CDR3 is 13 residues. The specimen sequenced was blood. This sequence was found in a man in his thirties or forties in good health. The rearrangement uses TRBV6-6 and TRBJ2-7; D unresolved. The CDR3: CASSYPFLYEQYF. DNA of the CDR3: TGTGCCAGCAGTTACCCCTTCCTGTACGAGCAGTACTTC.